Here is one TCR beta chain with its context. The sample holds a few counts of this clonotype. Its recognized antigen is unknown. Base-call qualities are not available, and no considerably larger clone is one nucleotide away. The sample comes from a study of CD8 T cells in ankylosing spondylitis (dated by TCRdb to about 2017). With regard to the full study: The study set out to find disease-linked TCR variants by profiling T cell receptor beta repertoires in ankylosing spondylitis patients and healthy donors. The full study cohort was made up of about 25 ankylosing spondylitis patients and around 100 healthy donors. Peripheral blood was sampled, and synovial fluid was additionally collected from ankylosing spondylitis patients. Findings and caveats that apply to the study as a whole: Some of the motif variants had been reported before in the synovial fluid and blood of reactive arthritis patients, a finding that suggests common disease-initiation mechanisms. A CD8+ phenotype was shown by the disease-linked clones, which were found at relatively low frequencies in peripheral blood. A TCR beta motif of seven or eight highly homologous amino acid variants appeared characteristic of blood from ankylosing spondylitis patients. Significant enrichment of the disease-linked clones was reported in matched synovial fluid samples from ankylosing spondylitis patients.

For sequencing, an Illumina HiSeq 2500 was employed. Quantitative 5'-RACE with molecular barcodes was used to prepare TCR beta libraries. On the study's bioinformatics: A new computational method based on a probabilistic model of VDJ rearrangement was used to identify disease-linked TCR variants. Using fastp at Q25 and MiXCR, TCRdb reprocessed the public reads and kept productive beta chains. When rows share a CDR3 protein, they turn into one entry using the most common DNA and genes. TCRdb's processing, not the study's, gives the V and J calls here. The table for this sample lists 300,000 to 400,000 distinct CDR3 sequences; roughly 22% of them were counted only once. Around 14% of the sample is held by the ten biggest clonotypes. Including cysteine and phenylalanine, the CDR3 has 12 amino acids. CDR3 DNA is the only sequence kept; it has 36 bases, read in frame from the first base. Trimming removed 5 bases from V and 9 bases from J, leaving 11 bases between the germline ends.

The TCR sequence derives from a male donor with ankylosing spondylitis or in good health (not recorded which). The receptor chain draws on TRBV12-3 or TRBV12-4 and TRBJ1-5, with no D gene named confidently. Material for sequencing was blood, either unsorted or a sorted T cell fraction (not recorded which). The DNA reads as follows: TGTGCCAGCAGTCCCTCCCCCGGGCCCCAGCATTTT. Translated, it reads CASSPSPGPQHF.